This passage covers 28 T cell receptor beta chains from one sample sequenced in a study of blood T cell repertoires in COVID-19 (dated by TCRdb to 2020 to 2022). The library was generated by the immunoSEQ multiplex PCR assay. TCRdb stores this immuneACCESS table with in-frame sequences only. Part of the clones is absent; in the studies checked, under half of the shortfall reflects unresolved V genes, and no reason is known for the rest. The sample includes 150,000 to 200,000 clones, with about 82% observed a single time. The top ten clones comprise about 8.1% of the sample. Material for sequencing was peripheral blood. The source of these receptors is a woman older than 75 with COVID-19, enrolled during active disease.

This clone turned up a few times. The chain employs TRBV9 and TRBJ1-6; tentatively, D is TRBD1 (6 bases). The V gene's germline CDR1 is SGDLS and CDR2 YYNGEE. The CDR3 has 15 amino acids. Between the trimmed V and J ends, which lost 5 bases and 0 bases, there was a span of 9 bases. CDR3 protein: CASSSGDSYNSPLHF. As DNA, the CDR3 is TGTGCCAGCAGTTCAGGGGACTCCTATAATTCACCCCTCCACTTT.

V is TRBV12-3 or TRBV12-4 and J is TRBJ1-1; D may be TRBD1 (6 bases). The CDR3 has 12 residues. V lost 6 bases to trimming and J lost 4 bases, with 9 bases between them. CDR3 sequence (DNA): TGTGCCAGCAGCCAGGGGAGCACTGAAGCTTTCTTT. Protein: CASSQGSTEAFF.

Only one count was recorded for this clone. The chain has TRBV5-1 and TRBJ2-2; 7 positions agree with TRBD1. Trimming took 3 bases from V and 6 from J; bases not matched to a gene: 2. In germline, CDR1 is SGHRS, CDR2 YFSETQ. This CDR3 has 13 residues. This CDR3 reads CASSSQGPGELFF. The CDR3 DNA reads TGCGCCAGCAGCTCACAGGGGCCCGGGGAGCTGTTTTTT.

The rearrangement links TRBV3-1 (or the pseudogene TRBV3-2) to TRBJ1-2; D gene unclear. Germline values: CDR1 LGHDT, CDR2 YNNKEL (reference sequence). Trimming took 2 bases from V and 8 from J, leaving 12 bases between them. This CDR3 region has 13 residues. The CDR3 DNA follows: TGTGCCAGCAGCCAATTGGCGACGCGGGGCTACACCTTC. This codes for CASSQLATRGYTF.

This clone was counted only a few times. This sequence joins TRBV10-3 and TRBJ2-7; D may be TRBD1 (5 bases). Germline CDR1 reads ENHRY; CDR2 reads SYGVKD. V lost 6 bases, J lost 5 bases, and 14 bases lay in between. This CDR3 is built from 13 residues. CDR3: CAIRPTDIHEQYF. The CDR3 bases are TGTGCCATCAGACCGACAGACATCCACGAGCAGTACTTC.

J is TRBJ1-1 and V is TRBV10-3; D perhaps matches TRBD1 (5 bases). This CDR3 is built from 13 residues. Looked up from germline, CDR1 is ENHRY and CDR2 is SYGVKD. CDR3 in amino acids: CAGAGRTDTEAFF. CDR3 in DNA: TGTGCTGGGGCCGGGAGGACCGACACTGAAGCTTTCTTT.

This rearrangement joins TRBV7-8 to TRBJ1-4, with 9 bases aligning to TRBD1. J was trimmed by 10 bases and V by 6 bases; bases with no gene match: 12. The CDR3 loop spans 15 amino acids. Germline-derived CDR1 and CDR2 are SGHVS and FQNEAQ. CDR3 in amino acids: CASRPPGQGGGKLFF. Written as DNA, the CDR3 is TGTGCCAGCAGGCCACCGGGACAGGGTGGTGGAAAACTGTTTTTT.

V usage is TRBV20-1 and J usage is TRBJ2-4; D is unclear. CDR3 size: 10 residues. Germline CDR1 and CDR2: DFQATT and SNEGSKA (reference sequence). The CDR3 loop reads CLWALDIQYF. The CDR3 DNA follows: TGCCTCTGGGCCCTTGACATTCAGTACTTC.

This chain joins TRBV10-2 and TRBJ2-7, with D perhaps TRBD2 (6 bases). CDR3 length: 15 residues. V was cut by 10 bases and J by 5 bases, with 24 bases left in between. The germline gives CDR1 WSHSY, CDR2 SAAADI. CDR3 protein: CATYPGLPSLDEQYF. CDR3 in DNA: TGCGCCACCTACCCGGGACTTCCCTCTTTGGACGAGCAGTACTTC.

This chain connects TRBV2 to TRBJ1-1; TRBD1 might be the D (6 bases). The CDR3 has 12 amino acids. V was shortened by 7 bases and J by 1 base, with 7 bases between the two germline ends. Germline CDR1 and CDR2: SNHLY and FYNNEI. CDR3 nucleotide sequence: TGTGCCAGCACAGGGGAGAACACTGAAGCTTTCTTT. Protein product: CASTGENTEAFF.

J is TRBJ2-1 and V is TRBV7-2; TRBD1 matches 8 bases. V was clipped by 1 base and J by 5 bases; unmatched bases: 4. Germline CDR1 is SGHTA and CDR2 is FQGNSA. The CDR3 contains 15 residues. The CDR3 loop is CASSLGTGNHNEQFF. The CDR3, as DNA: TGTGCCAGCAGCTTAGGGACAGGGAACCACAATGAGCAGTTCTTC.

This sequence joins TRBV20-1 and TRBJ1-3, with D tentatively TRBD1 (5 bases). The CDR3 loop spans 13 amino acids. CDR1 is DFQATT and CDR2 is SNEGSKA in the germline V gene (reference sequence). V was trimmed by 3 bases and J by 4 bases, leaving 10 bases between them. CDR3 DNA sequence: TGCAGTGCTAGTCAGGGCACGGGAAACACCATATATTTT. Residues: CSASQGTGNTIYF.

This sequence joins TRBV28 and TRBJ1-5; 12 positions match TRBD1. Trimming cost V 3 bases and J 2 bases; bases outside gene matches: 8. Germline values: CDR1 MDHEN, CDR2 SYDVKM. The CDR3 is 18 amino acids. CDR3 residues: CASSFWDRGRRGNQPQHF. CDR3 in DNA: TGTGCCAGCAGTTTTTGGGACAGGGGGCGTCGGGGCAATCAGCCCCAGCATTTT. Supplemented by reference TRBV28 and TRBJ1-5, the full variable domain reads DVKVTQSSRYLVKRTGEKVFLECVQDMDHENMFWYRQDPGLGLRLIYFSYDVKMKEKGDIPEGYSVSREKKERFSLILESASTNQTSMYLCASSFWDRGRRGNQPQHFGDGTRLSIL.

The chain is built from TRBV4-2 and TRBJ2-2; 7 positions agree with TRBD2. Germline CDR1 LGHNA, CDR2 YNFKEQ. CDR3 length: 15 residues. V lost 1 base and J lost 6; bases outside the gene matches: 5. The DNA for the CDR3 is TGTGCCAGCAGCCAAGGAGCGGGAACCCCCGGGGAGCTGTTTTTT. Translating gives CASSQGAGTPGELFF.

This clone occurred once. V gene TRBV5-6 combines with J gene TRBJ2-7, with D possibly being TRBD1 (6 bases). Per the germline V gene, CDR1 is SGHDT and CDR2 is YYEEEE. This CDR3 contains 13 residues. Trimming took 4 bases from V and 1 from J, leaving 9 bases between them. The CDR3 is CASSKDRSYEQYF. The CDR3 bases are TGTGCCAGCAGCAAAGACAGGTCCTACGAGCAGTACTTC.

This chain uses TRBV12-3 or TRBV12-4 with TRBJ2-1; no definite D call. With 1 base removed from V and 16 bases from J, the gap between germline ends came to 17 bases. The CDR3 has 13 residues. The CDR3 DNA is TGTGCCAGCAGTTTAGACTTTGCGAGCCCCATCTTCTTC. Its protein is CASSLDFASPIFF.

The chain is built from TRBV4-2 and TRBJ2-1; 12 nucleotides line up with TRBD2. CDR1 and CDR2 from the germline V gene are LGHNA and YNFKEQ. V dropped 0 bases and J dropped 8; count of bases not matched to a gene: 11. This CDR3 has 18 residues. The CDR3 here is CASSQEVVASGRAYEQFF. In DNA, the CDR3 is TGTGCCAGCAGCCAAGAGGTTGTCGCTAGCGGGAGGGCCTATGAGCAGTTCTTC.

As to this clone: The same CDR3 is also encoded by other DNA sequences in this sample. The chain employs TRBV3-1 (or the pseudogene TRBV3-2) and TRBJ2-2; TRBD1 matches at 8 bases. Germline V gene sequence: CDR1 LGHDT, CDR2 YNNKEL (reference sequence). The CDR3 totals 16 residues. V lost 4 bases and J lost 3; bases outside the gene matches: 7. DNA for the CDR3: TGTGCCAGCAGCCCTCCCGGGACAGGATACACCGGGGAGCTGTTTTTT. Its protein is CASSPPGTGYTGELFF.

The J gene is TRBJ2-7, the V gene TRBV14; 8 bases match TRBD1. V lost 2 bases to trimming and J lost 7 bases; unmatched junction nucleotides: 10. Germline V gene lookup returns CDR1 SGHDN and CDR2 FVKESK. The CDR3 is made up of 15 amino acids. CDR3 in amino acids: CASSQFRTGSKEQYF. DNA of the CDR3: TGTGCCAGCAGCCAATTTCGGACAGGGAGCAAAGAGCAGTACTTC.

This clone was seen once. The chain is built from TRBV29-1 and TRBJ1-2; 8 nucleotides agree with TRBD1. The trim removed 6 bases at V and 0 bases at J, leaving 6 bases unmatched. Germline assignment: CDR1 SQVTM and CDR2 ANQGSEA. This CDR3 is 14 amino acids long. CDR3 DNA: TGCAGCGTAGGGACAGGCGGCGCTAACTATGGCTACACCTTC. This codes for CSVGTGGANYGYTF.

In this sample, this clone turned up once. In nucleotides, the CDR3 is TGTGCCAGCTCGCCAAAAAGGGATGGACAGGCTAATGAAAAACTGTTTTTT. This codes for CASSPKRDGQANEKLFF. The V and J genes are TRBV18 and TRBJ1-4; 7 nucleotides match TRBD1. CDR3 size: 17 residues. CDR1 and CDR2 from the germline V gene are KGHSH and LQKENI. J lost 3 bases, V lost 6 bases, and 13 bases had no gene match. Based on the CDR3 plus reference TRBV18 and TRBJ1-4, the full variable domain is NAGVMQNPRHLVRRRGQEARLRCSPMKGHSHVYWYRQLPEEGLKFMVYLQKENIIDESGMPKERFSAEFPKEGPSILRIQQVVRGDSAAYFCASSPKRDGQANEKLFFGSGTQLSVL.

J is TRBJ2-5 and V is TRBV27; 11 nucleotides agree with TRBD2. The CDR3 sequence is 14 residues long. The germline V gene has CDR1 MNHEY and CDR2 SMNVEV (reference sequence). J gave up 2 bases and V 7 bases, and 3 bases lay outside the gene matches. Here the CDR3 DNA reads TGTGCCAGCAAACTAGCGGGGGCACAAGAGACCCAGTACTTC. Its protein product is CASKLAGAQETQYF.

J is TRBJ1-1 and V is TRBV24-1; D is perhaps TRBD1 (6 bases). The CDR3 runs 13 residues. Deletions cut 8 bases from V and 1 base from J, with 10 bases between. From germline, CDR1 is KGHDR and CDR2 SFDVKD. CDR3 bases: TGTGCCACCAAGGACAGTTCGAACACTGAAGCTTTCTTT. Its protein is CATKDSSNTEAFF.

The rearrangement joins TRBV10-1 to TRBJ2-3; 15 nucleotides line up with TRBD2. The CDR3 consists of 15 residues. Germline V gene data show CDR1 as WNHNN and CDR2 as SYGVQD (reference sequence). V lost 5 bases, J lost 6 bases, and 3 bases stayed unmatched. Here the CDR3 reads CASSRTSGRGDTQYF. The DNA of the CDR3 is TGCGCCAGCAGTAGGACTAGCGGGAGGGGGGATACGCAGTATTTT.

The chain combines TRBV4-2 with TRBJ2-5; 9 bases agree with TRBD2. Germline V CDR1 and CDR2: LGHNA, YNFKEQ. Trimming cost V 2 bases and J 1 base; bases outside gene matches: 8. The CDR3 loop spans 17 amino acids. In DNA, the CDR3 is TGTGCCAGCAGCCAATCCGTAGCGGGAGAGGGCCAAGAGACCCAGTACTTC. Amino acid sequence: CASSQSVAGEGQETQYF.

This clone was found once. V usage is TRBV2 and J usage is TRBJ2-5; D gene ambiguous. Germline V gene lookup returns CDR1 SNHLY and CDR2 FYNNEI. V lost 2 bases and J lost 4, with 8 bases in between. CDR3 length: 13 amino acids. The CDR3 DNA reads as TGTGCCAGCAGTGAAATGCGGATAGAGACCCAGTACTTC. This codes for CASSEMRIETQYF.

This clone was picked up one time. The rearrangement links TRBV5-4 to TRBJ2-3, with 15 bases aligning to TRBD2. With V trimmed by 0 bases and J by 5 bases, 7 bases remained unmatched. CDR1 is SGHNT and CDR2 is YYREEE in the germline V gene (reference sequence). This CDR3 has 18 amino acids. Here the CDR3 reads CASSLDGLAGGPGDTQYF. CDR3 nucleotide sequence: TGTGCCAGCAGCTTGGATGGACTAGCGGGAGGGCCGGGAGATACGCAGTATTTT.

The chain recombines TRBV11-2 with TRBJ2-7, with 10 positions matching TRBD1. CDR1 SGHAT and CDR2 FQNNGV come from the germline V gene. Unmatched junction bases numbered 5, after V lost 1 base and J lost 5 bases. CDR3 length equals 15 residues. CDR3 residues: CASSLVRTGGNEQYF. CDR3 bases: TGTGCCAGCAGCTTAGTTAGGACAGGGGGGAACGAGCAGTACTTC. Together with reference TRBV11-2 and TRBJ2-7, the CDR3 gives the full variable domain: EAGVAQSPRYKIIEKRQSVAFWCNPISGHATLYWYQQILGQGPKLLIQFQNNGVVDDSQLPKDRFSAERLKGVDSTLKIQPAKLEDSAVYLCASSLVRTGGNEQYFGPGTRLTVT.